Each of the 30 T cell receptor beta chains below was sequenced from the same sample in a study of long-term antiretroviral therapy in people with HIV. The immunoSEQ assay was v3.0, run at survey level. Profiling relied on immunoSEQ multiplex PCR, and the TCRdb table lists in-frame clones only, not all of them. The profile shows about 15,000 clones, about 80% of them singletons. The material sequenced was unsorted PBMCs, taken 1.5 years before starting antiretroviral therapy. The receptors come from a woman aged 45-65 years with HIV.

This chain joins TRBV9 and TRBJ1-1; 9 bases are a match to TRBD1. V lost 0 bases and J lost 5; bases outside the gene matches: 8. Germline V gives CDR1 SGDLS, CDR2 YYNGEE. The length of the CDR3 is 16 residues. The CDR3 coding sequence is TGTGCCAGCAGCGTAGCGCCGACAGGGGGAAGGACTGAAGCTTTCTTT. Translating gives CASSVAPTGGRTEAFF.

The chain uses TRBV10-3 and TRBJ1-5; D may be TRBD1 (5 bases). V lost 3 bases to trimming and J lost 6 bases, with 12 bases between them. The V gene's germline CDR1 is ENHRY and CDR2 SYGVKD. This CDR3 spans 14 amino acids. For the CDR3, the DNA is TGTGCCATCAGTGACAGGGAAAGGAGTCAGCCCCAGCATTTT. Translating it yields CAISDRERSQPQHF.

This rearrangement joins TRBV30 to TRBJ1-2; D remains unclear. The CDR3 length is 13 residues. Trimming stripped 1 base from V and 8 bases from J, with 14 bases between. Germline V gene lookup returns CDR1 GTSNPN and CDR2 SVGIG (reference sequence). The CDR3, as DNA: TGTGCCTGGAGTGCGTCATTAGGACTCGGCTACACCTTC. Its translation is CAWSASLGLGYTF.

This chain links TRBV18 with TRBJ2-5; no clear D. The V end was cut by 2 bases, the J end by 4 bases, with 8 bases between. The CDR3 is 13 amino acids. Germline V gene lookup returns CDR1 KGHSH and CDR2 LQKENI. CDR3 nucleotide sequence: TGTGCCAGCTCACCAGGTAACATAGAGACCCAGTACTTC. Translating gives CASSPGNIETQYF.

The chain is built from TRBV5-1 and TRBJ2-7, with 7 bases that match TRBD1. This CDR3 has 14 amino acids. V shed 4 bases and J 5 bases; nucleotides not matched to a gene: 9. Germline CDR1 and CDR2: SGHRS and YFSETQ. Here the CDR3 reads CASSTRQGKDEQYV. As DNA, the CDR3 is TGCGCCAGCAGCACGAGACAGGGAAAGGACGAGCAGTACGTC.

This clone has a single count. V and J are TRBV28 and TRBJ1-2; D uncertain. Germline CDR1 reads MDHEN; CDR2 reads SYDVKM. The length of the CDR3 is 17 residues. V was shortened by 6 bases and J by 5 bases, with 25 bases between the two germline ends. CDR3 sequence reads: CASSPPPGRLFVYGYTF. The CDR3 nucleotides are TGTGCCAGCAGCCCTCCTCCCGGCAGGCTCTTCGTATATGGCTACACCTTC.

The V call is TRBV25-1, the J call TRBJ1-6; D is unresolved. Trimming cost V 4 bases and J 7 bases, with 11 bases left between them. The CDR3 spans 14 residues. CDR1 is MGHDK, CDR2 SYGVNS, per germline. The CDR3 DNA is TGTGCCAGCAGTGCGGAGGTAGCGAATTCACCCCTCCACTTT. It is translated as CASSAEVANSPLHF.

This clone is a singleton in its sample. The chain uses TRBV4-2 and TRBJ2-1; a possible D gene is TRBD2 (7 bases). Trimming took 3 bases from V and 6 from J, leaving 15 bases between them. The CDR3 totals 15 residues. Germline CDR1 LGHNA, CDR2 YNFKEQ. The CDR3 DNA is TGTGCCAGCAGCCATCCTGCGGGGGCGTTCAATGAGCAGTTCTTC. Translated, it gives CASSHPAGAFNEQFF.

This clone was counted only a few times. This chain connects TRBV9 to TRBJ1-2; possibly TRBD1 for D (6 bases). V was pared by 3 bases and J by 3 bases, with 15 bases between. The CDR3 totals 15 residues. CDR1 and CDR2 from the germline V gene are SGDLS and YYNGEE. For the CDR3, the DNA is TGTGCCAGCAGCGGAGATATCAGGGGTGACTATGGCTACACCTTC. Amino acid sequence: CASSGDIRGDYGYTF.

This chain connects TRBV5-1 to TRBJ1-4, with D hard to call. Germline V gene sequence: CDR1 SGHRS, CDR2 YFSETQ. With 0 bases removed from V and 0 bases from J, the gap between germline ends came to 6 bases. The CDR3 runs to 15 residues. CDR3 coding DNA: TGCGCCAGCAGCTTGGATGGAGCAACTAATGAAAAACTGTTTTTT. This encodes CASSLDGATNEKLFF.

The chain has TRBV19 and TRBJ2-7; tentatively, D is TRBD1 or TRBD2 (5 bases each). There are 13 residues in the CDR3. V was cut by 5 bases and J by 6 bases, with 14 bases left in between. Germline values: CDR1 LNHDA, CDR2 SQIVND (reference sequence). CDR3 amino acids: CASSLLLGGEQYV. The CDR3, as DNA: TGTGCCAGTAGTCTCCTCCTTGGGGGCGAGCAGTACGTC.

The chain is built from TRBV27 and TRBJ1-2; D gene uncertain. Trimming pared 0 bases from V and 4 bases from J, leaving 18 bases between. The CDR3 length is 17 residues. Germline V gene lookup returns CDR1 MNHEY and CDR2 SMNVEV (reference sequence). Here the CDR3 reads CASSLSRATYKGYGYTF. Here the CDR3 DNA reads TGTGCCAGCAGTTTATCACGCGCCACATATAAAGGCTATGGCTACACCTTC.

This chain connects TRBV14 to TRBJ2-3, with D unresolved. CDR1 and CDR2 from the germline V gene are SGHDN and FVKESK. V lost 1 base and J 1 base, leaving 3 bases between the germline ends. The CDR3 is made up of 13 amino acids. CDR3 sequence (DNA): TGTGCCAGCAGCCAAGCGGGCACAGATACGCAGTATTTT. It yields the protein CASSQAGTDTQYF.

The chain uses TRBV18 and TRBJ2-2; D is uncertain. The V end was cut by 3 bases, the J end by 8 bases, with 10 bases between. CDR3 size: 13 residues. Germline V gene lookup returns CDR1 KGHSH and CDR2 LQKENI. The CDR3 is CASSPPSSGELFF. The CDR3 DNA reads as TGTGCCAGCTCACCCCCTTCGTCTGGGGAGCTGTTTTTT.

The V and J genes are TRBV5-4 and TRBJ2-5; D is undetermined. CDR1 and CDR2 (germline): SGHNT, YYREEE (reference sequence). The V and J ends lost 0 bases and 0 bases respectively, with 6 bases between them. CDR3 length: 14 residues. CDR3 protein: CASSLVVNQETQYF. CDR3 coding DNA: TGTGCCAGCAGCTTGGTGGTCAACCAAGAGACCCAGTACTTC.

This clone was seen more than once but under ten times. The rearrangement links TRBV2 to TRBJ1-2; D is unclear. This CDR3 is 13 amino acids long. The ends were cut back, 5 bases at V and 2 bases at J, with 9 bases in the middle. Germline V gene sequence: CDR1 SNHLY, CDR2 FYNNEI. CDR3 amino acids: CASSLSPNYGYTF. CDR3 in DNA: TGTGCCAGCAGTCTCAGCCCCAACTATGGCTACACCTTC.

The chain is built from TRBV30 and TRBJ1-4, with D possibly being TRBD1 (5 bases). The V end lost 8 bases, the J end lost 0 bases, and 13 bases lay between the germline ends. The CDR3 sequence is 14 residues long. Looked up from germline, CDR1 is GTSNPN and CDR2 is SVGIG (reference sequence). The CDR3 is CAGTRDSTNEKLFF. The CDR3 bases are TGTGCCGGTACCCGGGACTCAACTAATGAAAAACTGTTTTTT.

The rearrangement uses TRBV5-1 and TRBJ1-2; no clear D gene. Germline-derived CDR1 and CDR2 are SGHRS and YFSETQ. The CDR3 consists of 14 residues. Trimming shortened V by 0 bases and J by 6 bases, and 12 bases separated the two germline ends. The DNA of the CDR3 is TGCGCCAGCAGCTTGGCCGACGGAAGGGATGGCTACACCTTC. As protein: CASSLADGRDGYTF.

Only one count was recorded for this clone. This chain connects TRBV20-1 to TRBJ1-1, with D uncertain. CDR1 and CDR2 (germline): DFQATT, SNEGSKA (reference sequence). The CDR3 has 11 amino acids. The V end lost 6 bases, the J end lost 1 base, and 6 bases lay between the germline ends. The CDR3, as DNA: TGCAGTGCGAGGAGGAACACTGAAGCTTTCTTT. Translated: CSARRNTEAFF.

This sequence joins TRBV11-2 and TRBJ2-7; 8 bases map to TRBD2. J was trimmed by 2 bases and V by 1 base; bases with no gene match: 4. The CDR3 runs to 15 residues. In germline, CDR1 is SGHAT, CDR2 FQNNGV. The CDR3 DNA reads TGTGCCAGCAGCTTAGCGGGGGGGGTTACCTACGAGCAGTACTTC. Its protein product is CASSLAGGVTYEQYF.

The CDR3 DNA is TGTGCCAGCAGGTACCAAGGTACTAACTATGGCTACACCTTC. It yields the protein CASRYQGTNYGYTF. The chain links TRBV6-1 to TRBJ1-2; the D is unclear. The CDR3 is made up of 14 amino acids. Germline V lookup: CDR1 MNHNS, CDR2 SASEGT. Trimming stripped 6 bases from V and 0 bases from J, with 11 bases between.

The V gene is TRBV7-9, the J gene TRBJ2-3; the D is unclear. Germline loops: CDR1 SEHNR, CDR2 FQNEAQ (reference sequence). Trimming removed 5 bases from V and 6 bases from J, with 3 bases in between. This CDR3 region has 10 residues. The CDR3 nucleotides are TGTGCCAGCAGCCTCGATACGCAGTATTTT. It specifies CASSLDTQYF.

In the case of this clone: A far larger clone is one base from this, pointing to a likely read error. The rearrangement links TRBV5-6 to TRBJ2-2, with 11 bases matching TRBD1. In germline, CDR1 is SGHDT, CDR2 YYEEEE. V gave up 3 bases and J gave up 4 bases; unmatched junction bases: 2. The CDR3 covers 15 residues. CDR3 in amino acids: CASSWGQGVTGELFF. Here the CDR3 DNA reads TGTGCCAGCAGCTGGGGACAGGGGGTCACCGGGGAGCTGTTTTTT.

The chain recombines TRBV7-9 with TRBJ2-1, with D tentatively TRBD1 or TRBD2 (5 bases each). The CDR3 extends over 16 amino acids. The germline V and J ends were trimmed by 2 bases and 0 bases, with 11 bases remaining between them. Germline assignment: CDR1 SEHNR and CDR2 FQNEAQ (reference sequence). The CDR3 protein is CASSLMGVNSYNEQFF. CDR3 sequence (DNA): TGTGCCAGCAGCTTAATGGGGGTCAACTCCTACAATGAGCAGTTCTTC.

The chain's CDR3 is CSVDVGNTGELFF. The CDR3 bases are TGCAGCGTTGATGTGGGGAATACCGGGGAGCTGTTTTTT. V is TRBV29-1 and J is TRBJ2-2; D gene uncertain. The V gene lost 3 bases and the J gene lost 5 bases, with 10 bases spanning the gap. There are 13 residues in the CDR3. CDR1 is SQVTM and CDR2 is ANQGSEA in the germline V gene.

Here the CDR3 reads CASSSTGSGNTIYF. CDR3 nucleotide sequence: TGTGCCAGCAGCTCGACAGGGTCTGGAAACACCATATATTTT. The V call is TRBV7-6, the J call TRBJ1-3, with TRBD1 matching 7 bases. In germline, CDR1 is SGHVS, CDR2 FNYEAQ. The CDR3 consists of 14 residues. V shed 4 bases and J 1 base; nucleotides not matched to a gene: 1. The whole variable domain, remainder taken from reference TRBV7-6 and TRBJ1-3, is GAGVSQSPRYKVTKRGQDVALRCDPISGHVSLYWYRQALGQGPEFLTYFNYEAQQDKSGLPNDRFSAERPEGSISTLTIQRTEQRDSAMYRCASSSTGSGNTIYFGEGSWLTVV.

The J gene is TRBJ2-5, the V gene TRBV4-1; no definite D call. V was pared by 0 bases and J by 5 bases, with 10 bases between. Germline V CDR1 and CDR2: MGHRA, YSYEKL. This CDR3 region has 14 residues. DNA for the CDR3: TGCGCCAGCAGCCAAGAGACCTTAGTGGAGACCCAGTACTTC. Translation: CASSQETLVETQYF.

The rearrangement uses TRBV6-5 and TRBJ1-1, with 8 bases identical to TRBD1. The CDR3 is 15 residues long. With V trimmed by 6 bases and J by 5 bases, 11 bases remained unmatched. Germline V CDR1 and CDR2: MNHEY, SVGAGI. The DNA of the CDR3 is TGTGCCAGCAGCCACGGACAGGGAGTCTGGACTGAAGCTTTCTTT. Translated: CASSHGQGVWTEAFF.

The chain is built from TRBV2 and TRBJ1-4; 9 nucleotides align to TRBD1. V lost 6 bases, J lost 8 bases, and 4 bases stayed unmatched. The V gene's germline CDR1 is SNHLY and CDR2 FYNNEI. The CDR3 sequence is 13 residues long. CDR3 sequence reads: CASRMGTGEKLFF. The CDR3 nucleotides are TGTGCCAGCAGGATGGGGACAGGGGAAAAACTGTTTTTT.

CDR3 sequence: CAWSPPGNTIYF. The DNA of the CDR3 is TGTGCCTGGAGTCCTCCCGGAAACACCATATATTTT. The V gene is TRBV30, the J gene TRBJ1-3; D remains ambiguous. Germline loops: CDR1 GTSNPN, CDR2 SVGIG (reference sequence). Trimming removed 2 bases from V and 4 bases from J, with 6 bases in between. The length of the CDR3 is 12 residues.